The T cell receptor beta chain under discussion was sequenced for a study of control samples from healthy donors and cancer patients. Using immunoSEQ multiplex PCR, the repertoire was profiled, and TCRdb retains in-frame clones only, with some absent. The sample yields about 57,000 clones, 94% seen once. The CDR3 is made up of 16 amino acids. The V end lost 4 bases, the J end lost 7 bases, and 20 bases lay between the germline ends. CDR1 is MDHEN and CDR2 is SYDVKM in the germline V gene. The clonotype comes from a man aged 30 to 39 in good health. The chain carries TRBV28 and TRBJ1-5, with a tentative D call TRBD1 (5 bases). The specimen was blood. The CDR3 spells CASSSLGALMVQPQHF. Written as DNA, the CDR3 is TGTGCCAGCAGTTCACTCGGGGCGTTAATGGTCCAGCCCCAGCATTTT.